These 27 T cell receptor beta chains came from one sample sequenced in a study of prognosis after radiotherapy for stage I lung cancer. Template was genomic DNA; TCR beta CDR3 amplified in two multiplex PCR rounds. Individual primers that were specific to each TRBV and TRBJ gene served in first-round PCR. MiXCR was run by TCRdb on the multiplex PCR reads, yielding one entry per CDR3 protein. Among some 36,000 distinct CDR3 sequences listed, 24% were seen once. The sample here was PBMCs, taken before or after stereotactic body radiation therapy (not recorded which). Receptor source: a donor aged 50 or older with non-small cell lung cancer.

This clonotype was counted at least ten times. The chain is built from TRBV6-1 and TRBJ1-3; D is unclear. Trimming took off 6 bases at V and 3 bases at J, with 15 bases between the two ends. Germline V gene data show CDR1 as MNHNS and CDR2 as SASEGT. The CDR3 sequence is 15 residues long. The CDR3 sequence: CASRSDPPGGNTIYF. The CDR3 DNA reads TGTGCCAGCAGATCCGACCCACCGGGTGGAAACACCATATATTTT.

This clonotype was seen at least ten times. This chain links TRBV10-3 with TRBJ2-1; 12 nucleotides line up with TRBD2. The V gene's germline CDR1 is ENHRY and CDR2 SYGVKD. The V segment lost 4 bases and the J segment 0 bases; nucleotides outside the gene matches: 10. The CDR3 totals 19 residues. The CDR3 reads CAISVAGLAGSFSYNEQFF. The DNA of the CDR3 is TGTGCCATCAGTGTAGCGGGACTAGCGGGCTCTTTCTCCTACAATGAGCAGTTCTTC.

This clonotype was counted at least ten times. The rearrangement uses TRBV18 and TRBJ1-4; weak D call: TRBD1 (5 bases). This CDR3 spans 13 amino acids. Trimming removed 6 bases from V and 8 bases from J, with 13 bases in between. Per germline, CDR1 KGHSH and CDR2 LQKENI. The CDR3 loop reads CASSAGTEEKLFF. The CDR3 DNA reads as TGTGCCAGCTCGGCCGGGACCGAAGAAAAACTGTTTTTT.

This clonotype was seen repeatedly, ten times or more. This sequence joins TRBV5-1 and TRBJ1-4; D might be TRBD1 (5 bases). V gave up 3 bases and J gave up 7 bases, with 13 bases separating them. Germline assignment: CDR1 SGHRS and CDR2 YFSETQ. This CDR3 region has 14 residues. CDR3 residues: CASSSGTSGEKLFF. The CDR3 DNA reads as TGCGCCAGCAGCTCCGGGACGTCTGGTGAAAAACTGTTTTTT.

The table lists this clonotype with a count of one. A far larger clone is just one base off, so this is likely a read error. The chain combines TRBV6-2 or TRBV6-3 with TRBJ1-2; TRBD1 aligns across 7 bases. Germline V gives CDR1 MNHEY, CDR2 SVGEGT. V dropped 5 bases and J dropped 5; count of bases not matched to a gene: 11. The CDR3 loop spans 15 amino acids. For the CDR3, the DNA is TGTGCCAGCAGTGTCTCCGGGACAGTGTATTATGGCTACACCTTC. Translated: CASSVSGTVYYGYTF.

As to this clonotype: A much larger clonotype is one base distant, so this may be a read error. The J gene is TRBJ2-5, the V gene TRBV7-2; D is unclear. There are 13 residues in the CDR3. Germline-derived CDR1 and CDR2 are SGHTA and FQGNSA. V was cut by 8 bases and J by 0 bases, with 10 bases left in between. The CDR3 region has the DNA TGTGCCAGCCACATTGGGGACCAAGAGACCCAGTACTTC. Its protein is CASHIGDQETQYF.

This clonotype appeared many times. This chain joins TRBV2 and TRBJ1-1, with D maybe TRBD1 (6 bases). V lost 5 bases and J lost 4, with 11 bases in between. Germline V gene data show CDR1 as SNHLY and CDR2 as FYNNEI. The CDR3 consists of 13 residues. The CDR3 coding sequence is TGTGCCAGCAGTATGACAGGAAGCACTGAAGCTTTCTTT. Its translation is CASSMTGSTEAFF.

This clonotype was counted at least ten times. The CDR3 DNA sequence: TGCAGTGCTAGAACTACCGGCTACGAGCAGTACTTC. This codes for CSARTTGYEQYF. The chain uses TRBV20-1 and TRBJ2-7; the D is unclear. The V end lost 2 bases, the J end lost 3 bases, and 8 bases lay between the germline ends. The CDR3 has 12 residues. From germline, CDR1 is DFQATT and CDR2 SNEGSKA (reference sequence).

As for this clonotype: Only one base separates this from a far larger clonotype, so it likely reflects a read error. The CDR3 region has the DNA TGTGCCAGCAGTTACGGGGCAGGCGGGGAGCTGTTTTTT. It translates to CASSYGAGGELFF. The genes are TRBV6-2 or TRBV6-3 and TRBJ2-2; TRBD1 might be the D (5 bases). The CDR3 runs 13 residues. V was pared by 2 bases and J by 7 bases, with 8 bases between. CDR1 MNHEY and CDR2 SVGEGT come from the germline V gene.

Comments on this clonotype: Because the CDR3 is missing its conserved closing phenylalanine or tryptophan, this is likely a read error. The chain recombines TRBV20-1 with TRBJ1-2, with D perhaps matching TRBD1 (6 bases). V gave up 6 bases and J gave up 6 bases, with 23 bases separating them. Germline V gene sequence: CDR1 DFQATT, CDR2 SNEGSKA (reference sequence). This CDR3 is built from 15 residues. CDR3 protein: CSAAWSGTGGHGYTI. CDR3 DNA sequence: TGCAGTGCCGCCTGGTCGGGTACCGGGGGCCATGGCTACACCATC.

The table lists this clonotype with many counts. The rearrangement joins TRBV30 to TRBJ2-2, with D uncertain. Germline V gene lookup returns CDR1 GTSNPN and CDR2 SVGIG (reference sequence). Trimming left V 3 bases short and J 0 bases short, with 8 bases between. CDR3 length: 14 residues. CDR3 in amino acids: CAWSVTANTGELFF. The CDR3 DNA reads as TGTGCCTGGAGCGTCACCGCGAACACCGGGGAGCTGTTTTTT.

The chain uses TRBV28 and TRBJ1-4; the match to TRBD1 covers 7 bases. The V and J ends lost 8 bases and 1 base, in that order; junction bases with no gene match: 1. The CDR3 contains 13 residues. CDR1 and CDR2 (germline): MDHEN, SYDVKM. The CDR3 sequence is CASWDRTNEKLFF. The CDR3 DNA reads as TGTGCCAGCTGGGACAGAACTAATGAAAAACTGTTTTTT.

In the case of this clonotype: One base separates it from a far larger clone, so it is likely a read error. The chain uses TRBV6-4 and TRBJ2-2; D may be TRBD2 (5 bases). CDR1 and CDR2 (germline): MRHNA, SNTAGT. The length of the CDR3 is 14 residues. The CDR3 DNA is TGTGCCAGCAGTGAGGAAGATTTAACCGGGGAGATGTTTTTT. It translates to CASSEEDLTGEMFF.

Ten or more counts support this clonotype. This sequence joins TRBV4-2 and TRBJ2-3, with a possible D match to TRBD2 (6 bases). CDR1 is LGHNA and CDR2 is YNFKEQ in the germline V gene. This CDR3 has 16 amino acids. V lost 4 bases and J lost 1, with 15 bases in between. CDR3 residues: CASSPISGSRTDTQYF. The CDR3 DNA follows: TGTGCCAGCAGCCCGATTAGCGGTTCTCGCACAGATACGCAGTATTTT.

This clonotype was seen many times. This rearrangement joins TRBV5-5 to TRBJ1-4, with D tentatively TRBD1 (5 bases). Germline lookup yields CDR1 SGHKS and CDR2 YYEKEE (reference sequence). V lost 4 bases and J lost 7, with 11 bases in between. The CDR3 sequence is 13 residues long. Here the CDR3 DNA reads TGTGCCAGCAGCCAGGGAGTTGGTGAAAAACTGTTTTTT. Translated: CASSQGVGEKLFF.

Many counts were recorded for this clonotype. V usage is TRBV6-5 and J usage is TRBJ1-5; TRBD1 matches 7 bases. This CDR3 spans 13 amino acids. Trimming removed 4 bases from V and 6 bases from J; junction bases left unmatched: 3. Germline CDR1 and CDR2: MNHEY and SVGAGI. CDR3 DNA sequence: TGTGCCAGCAGTTTACAGGGGAGTCAGCCCCAGCATTTT. Translating gives CASSLQGSQPQHF.

This clonotype was picked up many times. V is TRBV7-2 and J is TRBJ2-1, with D unclear. Germline-derived CDR1 and CDR2 are SGHTA and FQGNSA. The length of the CDR3 is 12 residues. Trimming removed 3 bases at V and 9 bases at J, with 9 bases between. The CDR3 nucleotides are TGTGCCAGCAGCTTGTCAAGGGTTGAGCAGTTCTTC. It specifies CASSLSRVEQFF.

This clonotype was recorded many times. V gene TRBV7-9 combines with J gene TRBJ1-1, with D possibly matching TRBD1 (6 bases). V was cut by 5 bases and J by 5 bases, with 12 bases left in between. From germline, CDR1 is SEHNR and CDR2 FQNEAQ (reference sequence). The CDR3 spans 13 residues. Here the CDR3 DNA reads TGTGCCAGCAGCCTAGAGGGGGGAACTGAAGCTTTCTTT. This encodes CASSLEGGTEAFF.

As regards this clonotype: The likely explanation is a read error, given a far larger clone one base away. The rearrangement uses TRBV6-4 and TRBJ2-7; D gene ambiguous. Trimming cost V 7 bases and J 5 bases, with 9 bases left between them. The CDR3 is 11 residues long. The germline gives CDR1 MRHNA, CDR2 SNTAGT. This chain's CDR3 is CASIQGHEQYF. Here the CDR3 DNA reads TGTGCCAGCATACAAGGACACGAGCAGTACTTC.

This clonotype has a handful of counts. This may be a read error, as it is one base from a much larger clone. CDR3 residues: CASSEDRFPSSYNEQSF. The CDR3, as DNA: TGTGCCAGCAGCGAAGACAGGTTCCCAAGCTCCTACAATGAGCAGTCCTTC. The rearrangement links TRBV9 to TRBJ2-1; the D gene is possibly TRBD1 (6 bases). Germline V gene sequence: CDR1 SGDLS, CDR2 YYNGEE. The CDR3 covers 17 residues.

This clonotype was observed many times. The chain combines TRBV19 with TRBJ1-4, with TRBD1 as a possible D gene (6 bases). Germline assignment: CDR1 LNHDA and CDR2 SQIVND (reference sequence). V was cut by 9 bases and J by 3 bases, with 14 bases left in between. CDR3 length: 14 amino acids. CDR3 nucleotides: TGTGCCAGCACGAGGGGGACGGCTAATGAAAAACTGTTTTTT. It specifies CASTRGTANEKLFF.

Ten or more counts support this clonotype. The V and J genes are TRBV28 and TRBJ2-3; D not certain. CDR3 length equals 12 residues. Looked up from germline, CDR1 is MDHEN and CDR2 is SYDVKM. Trimming stripped 5 bases from V and 8 bases from J, with 11 bases between. CDR3 amino acids: CASSPPSPTQYF. As DNA, the CDR3 is TGTGCCAGCAGTCCTCCGAGTCCTACGCAGTATTTT.

There are many counts of this clonotype. The J gene is TRBJ1-1, the V gene TRBV29-1, with D perhaps TRBD1 (6 bases). Germline-derived CDR1 and CDR2 are SQVTM and ANQGSEA. This CDR3 is 14 amino acids long. The V end lost 4 bases, the J end lost 1 base, and 13 bases lay between the germline ends. Here the CDR3 reads CSVASGTQNTEAFF. The CDR3 bases are TGCAGCGTTGCCAGCGGGACACAGAACACTGAAGCTTTCTTT. The variable domain in full, with the rest retrieved from reference TRBV29-1 and TRBJ1-1, is SAVISQKPSRDICQRGTSLTIQCQVDSQVTMMFWYRQQPGQSLTLIATANQGSEATYESGFVIDKFPISRPNLTFSTLTVSNMSPEDSSIYLCSVASGTQNTEAFFGQGTRLTVV.

V gene TRBV6-5 combines with J gene TRBJ2-1, with 8 bases fitting TRBD2. The CDR3 is made up of 17 amino acids. CDR1 MNHEY and CDR2 SVGAGI come from the germline V gene. Unmatched junction bases numbered 4, after V lost 0 bases and J lost 0 bases. CDR3: CASSYSKAGGSYNEQFF. CDR3 in DNA: TGTGCCAGCAGTTACTCGAAGGCGGGGGGCTCCTACAATGAGCAGTTCTTC.

This clonotype has more than one count but fewer than ten. A much bigger clone sits one base away, suggesting this may be a read error. The chain couples TRBV7-9 to TRBJ2-7; 9 bases are shared with TRBD1. There are 14 residues in the CDR3. Germline V gene sequence: CDR1 SEHNR, CDR2 FQNEAQ (reference sequence). CDR3 nucleotides: TGTGCCAGCAGCCGTGGGACAGGGCCCTACGAGCAGGACTTC. Its translation is CASSRGTGPYEQDF.

At least ten counts were recorded for this clonotype. The chain is built from TRBV19 and TRBJ1-6; perhaps TRBD1 as D (5 bases). Per the germline V gene, CDR1 is LNHDA and CDR2 is SQIVND (reference sequence). The CDR3 is 15 amino acids. The V end was cut by 9 bases, the J end by 11 bases, with 23 bases between. In nucleotides, the CDR3 is TGTGCCAGCTCCCTCCAAGGGGAGACTTTTACACCCCTCCACTTT. This encodes CASSLQGETFTPLHF.

In its sample, this clonotype was seen many times. This chain uses TRBV15 with TRBJ2-6; the match to TRBD2 covers 8 bases. Germline assignment: CDR1 LNHNV and CDR2 YYDKDF (reference sequence). The CDR3 sequence is 20 residues long. Germline trimming cut 2 bases from V and 0 bases from J; bases unmatched to any gene: 12. The CDR3 sequence: CATSRYKTGTRFSGANVLTF. In DNA, the CDR3 is TGTGCCACCAGCAGATACAAGACCGGGACTAGGTTCTCTGGGGCCAACGTCCTGACTTTC. Supplemented by reference TRBV15 and TRBJ2-6, the full variable domain reads DAMVIQNPRYQVTQFGKPVTLSCSQTLNHNVMYWYQQKSSQAPKLLFHYYDKDFNNEADTPDNFQSRRPNTSFCFLDIRSPGLGDTAMYLCATSRYKTGTRFSGANVLTFGAGSRLTVL.